This T cell receptor (beta chain) derives from a study of early T cells in non-severe SARS-CoV-2 infection. This CDR3 is 13 amino acids long. Per the germline V gene, CDR1 is MDHEN and CDR2 is SYDVKM. V dropped 8 bases and J dropped 3 bases, with 14 bases sitting between them. This clonotype was seen only a few times. Using its own MiXCR run on the 5' RACE reads, TCRdb lists one record per CDR3 protein. The data show tens of thousands of distinct CDR3 sequences, 13% seen once. The specimen was whole blood. The sequence was collected from an adult who was a healthcare worker with PCR-confirmed SARS-CoV-2 infection or an uninfected control (not recorded which). V gene TRBV28 combines with J gene TRBJ2-7; D is possibly TRBD1 or TRBD2 (5 bases each). Here the CDR3 reads CASWDRSYYEQYF. The CDR3 DNA reads TGTGCCAGCTGGGACCGATCCTACTACGAGCAGTACTTC.